Below are 14 T cell receptor beta chains sequenced from a single sample in a study of T cell responses to AZD1222 COVID-19 vaccine. Produced via immunoSEQ multiplex PCR; TCRdb's table is partial and in-frame only. The sample shows 90,000 to 100,000 clones, 85% of them seen only once. The sample here was peripheral blood, taken 28 days after the second AZD1222 dose. These receptors came from an adult who received the AZD1222 COVID-19 vaccine.

The chain has TRBV5-4 and TRBJ2-1; unclear D gene. The CDR3 spans 18 residues. CDR1 SGHNT and CDR2 YYREEE come from the germline V gene (reference sequence). V lost 0 bases and J lost 0, with 16 bases in between. CDR3 sequence: CASSLGSPVTSSYNEQFF. CDR3 nucleotide sequence: TGTGCCAGCAGCTTGGGTTCCCCGGTTACCAGCTCCTACAATGAGCAGTTCTTC.

A single count supports this clone. The chain joins TRBV7-2 to TRBJ2-7, with D possibly being TRBD1 (5 bases). V was cut by 5 bases and J by 6 bases, with 20 bases left in between. The CDR3 is 15 amino acids. Germline assignment: CDR1 SGHTA and CDR2 FQGNSA. The CDR3 DNA sequence: TGTGCCAGCAGCCCAGGGTGGTTGGCCTTAACCGAGCAGTACTTC. It is translated as CASSPGWLALTEQYF.

The V gene is TRBV9, the J gene TRBJ2-3; no definite D call. The germline V gene encodes CDR1 SGDLS and CDR2 YYNGEE. The CDR3 covers 17 residues. V lost 0 bases and J lost 0, with 14 bases in between. The CDR3 bases are TGTGCCAGCAGCGTAGGACACCTCCCCACTAGCACAGATACGCAGTATTTT. It codes for CASSVGHLPTSTDTQYF.

This sequence joins TRBV7-8 and TRBJ1-5; 7 bases agree with TRBD1. This CDR3 has 15 residues. V trimming: 5 bases; J trimming: 2 bases; junction bases outside the gene matches: 6. From germline, CDR1 is SGHVS and CDR2 FQNEAQ. CDR3 residues: CASSLDRVGNQPQHF. The DNA for the CDR3 is TGTGCCAGCAGCCTCGACAGGGTTGGCAATCAGCCCCAGCATTTT.

This clone was picked up one time. The chain uses TRBV5-1 and TRBJ2-7; D ambiguous. V lost 0 bases and J 3 bases, leaving 7 bases between the germline ends. Germline V gene sequence: CDR1 SGHRS, CDR2 YFSETQ. The CDR3 is 13 amino acids. CDR3 protein: CASSLGQIYEQYF. In nucleotides, the CDR3 is TGCGCCAGCAGCTTGGGGCAGATCTACGAGCAGTACTTC.

The genes are TRBV7-9 and TRBJ2-7; D unresolved. V gave up 8 bases and J gave up 3 bases, with 11 bases separating them. Germline V CDR1 and CDR2: SEHNR, FQNEAQ (reference sequence). This CDR3 region has 12 residues. CDR3 loop: CASAPHNYEQYF. CDR3 sequence (DNA): TGTGCCAGCGCCCCACATAACTACGAGCAGTACTTC.

V usage is TRBV4-2 and J usage is TRBJ1-6; weak D call: TRBD1 (6 bases). The CDR3 has 16 amino acids. V lost 4 bases and J 9 bases, leaving 19 bases between the germline ends. Germline loops: CDR1 LGHNA, CDR2 YNFKEQ. The CDR3 loop is CASSPLRGGIASPLHF. For the CDR3, the DNA is TGTGCCAGCAGCCCTCTGAGGGGGGGCATAGCTTCACCCCTCCACTTT.

The V and J genes are TRBV20-1 and TRBJ2-3; 10 nucleotides align to TRBD2. The germline V gene encodes CDR1 DFQATT and CDR2 SNEGSKA (reference sequence). The CDR3 has 19 residues. V gave up 3 bases and J gave up 2 bases; unmatched junction bases: 17. The CDR3 sequence is CSASPLLPTSGISTDTQYF. CDR3 DNA: TGCAGTGCTAGTCCGCTTCTCCCAACTAGCGGGATCTCCACAGATACGCAGTATTTT.

This clone occurred once. This chain links TRBV2 with TRBJ2-5, with a tentative D call TRBD2 (5 bases). The CDR3 has 15 residues. V lost 4 bases and J lost 2, with 14 bases in between. In germline, CDR1 is SNHLY, CDR2 FYNNEI. For the CDR3, the DNA is TGTGCCAGCAGTGCTCGCCCGGGGAGACAAGAGACCCAGTACTTC. This encodes CASSARPGRQETQYF.

The V gene is TRBV15, the J gene TRBJ1-2; D uncertain. CDR3 length equals 14 residues. V was trimmed by 1 base and J by 2 bases, leaving 8 bases between them. Germline loops: CDR1 LNHNV, CDR2 YYDKDF (reference sequence). Here the CDR3 reads CATSRAVQNYGYTF. Written as DNA, the CDR3 is TGTGCCACCAGCAGAGCTGTGCAGAACTATGGCTACACCTTC. Complete variable domain (other parts from reference TRBV15 and TRBJ1-2): DAMVIQNPRYQVTQFGKPVTLSCSQTLNHNVMYWYQQKSSQAPKLLFHYYDKDFNNEADTPDNFQSRRPNTSFCFLDIRSPGLGDTAMYLCATSRAVQNYGYTFGSGTRLTVV.

The chain carries TRBV19 and TRBJ1-1; D unclear. Germline CDR1 LNHDA, CDR2 SQIVND (reference sequence). V lost 1 base and J 0 bases, leaving 3 bases between the germline ends. The CDR3 loop spans 13 amino acids. The CDR3 here is CASSIGMNTEAFF. The CDR3 DNA follows: TGTGCCAGTAGTATAGGGATGAACACTGAAGCTTTCTTT.

This clone is labeled medium-sized. V is TRBV7-3 and J is TRBJ2-1, with unresolved D. The CDR3 length is 16 residues. Trimming pared 2 bases from V and 1 base from J, leaving 12 bases between. From germline, CDR1 is SGHTA and CDR2 FQGTGA. The CDR3 region is CASSLVGGVSYNEQFF. Here the CDR3 DNA reads TGTGCCAGCAGCTTAGTTGGCGGCGTATCCTACAATGAGCAGTTCTTC.

The DNA of the CDR3 is TGTGCCAGCAGCTCTACCCTAGCGGGGACCCAGTACTTC. Amino acids: CASSSTLAGTQYF. The rearrangement joins TRBV7-2 to TRBJ2-5; 8 bases agree with TRBD2. CDR1 and CDR2 from the germline V gene are SGHTA and FQGNSA. Unmatched junction bases numbered 5, after V lost 4 bases and J lost 7 bases. The CDR3 covers 13 residues.

This clone showed up just once. This chain uses TRBV6-6 with TRBJ2-7; TRBD1 agrees at 9 bases. V gave up 5 bases and J gave up 9 bases; unmatched junction bases: 20. The CDR3 contains 17 residues. The germline gives CDR1 MNHNY, CDR2 SVGAGI (reference sequence). CDR3 protein: CASSRGEPGQGLVGQYF. CDR3 sequence (DNA): TGTGCCAGCAGTCGGGGCGAACCGGGACAGGGTTTAGTAGGGCAGTACTTC.